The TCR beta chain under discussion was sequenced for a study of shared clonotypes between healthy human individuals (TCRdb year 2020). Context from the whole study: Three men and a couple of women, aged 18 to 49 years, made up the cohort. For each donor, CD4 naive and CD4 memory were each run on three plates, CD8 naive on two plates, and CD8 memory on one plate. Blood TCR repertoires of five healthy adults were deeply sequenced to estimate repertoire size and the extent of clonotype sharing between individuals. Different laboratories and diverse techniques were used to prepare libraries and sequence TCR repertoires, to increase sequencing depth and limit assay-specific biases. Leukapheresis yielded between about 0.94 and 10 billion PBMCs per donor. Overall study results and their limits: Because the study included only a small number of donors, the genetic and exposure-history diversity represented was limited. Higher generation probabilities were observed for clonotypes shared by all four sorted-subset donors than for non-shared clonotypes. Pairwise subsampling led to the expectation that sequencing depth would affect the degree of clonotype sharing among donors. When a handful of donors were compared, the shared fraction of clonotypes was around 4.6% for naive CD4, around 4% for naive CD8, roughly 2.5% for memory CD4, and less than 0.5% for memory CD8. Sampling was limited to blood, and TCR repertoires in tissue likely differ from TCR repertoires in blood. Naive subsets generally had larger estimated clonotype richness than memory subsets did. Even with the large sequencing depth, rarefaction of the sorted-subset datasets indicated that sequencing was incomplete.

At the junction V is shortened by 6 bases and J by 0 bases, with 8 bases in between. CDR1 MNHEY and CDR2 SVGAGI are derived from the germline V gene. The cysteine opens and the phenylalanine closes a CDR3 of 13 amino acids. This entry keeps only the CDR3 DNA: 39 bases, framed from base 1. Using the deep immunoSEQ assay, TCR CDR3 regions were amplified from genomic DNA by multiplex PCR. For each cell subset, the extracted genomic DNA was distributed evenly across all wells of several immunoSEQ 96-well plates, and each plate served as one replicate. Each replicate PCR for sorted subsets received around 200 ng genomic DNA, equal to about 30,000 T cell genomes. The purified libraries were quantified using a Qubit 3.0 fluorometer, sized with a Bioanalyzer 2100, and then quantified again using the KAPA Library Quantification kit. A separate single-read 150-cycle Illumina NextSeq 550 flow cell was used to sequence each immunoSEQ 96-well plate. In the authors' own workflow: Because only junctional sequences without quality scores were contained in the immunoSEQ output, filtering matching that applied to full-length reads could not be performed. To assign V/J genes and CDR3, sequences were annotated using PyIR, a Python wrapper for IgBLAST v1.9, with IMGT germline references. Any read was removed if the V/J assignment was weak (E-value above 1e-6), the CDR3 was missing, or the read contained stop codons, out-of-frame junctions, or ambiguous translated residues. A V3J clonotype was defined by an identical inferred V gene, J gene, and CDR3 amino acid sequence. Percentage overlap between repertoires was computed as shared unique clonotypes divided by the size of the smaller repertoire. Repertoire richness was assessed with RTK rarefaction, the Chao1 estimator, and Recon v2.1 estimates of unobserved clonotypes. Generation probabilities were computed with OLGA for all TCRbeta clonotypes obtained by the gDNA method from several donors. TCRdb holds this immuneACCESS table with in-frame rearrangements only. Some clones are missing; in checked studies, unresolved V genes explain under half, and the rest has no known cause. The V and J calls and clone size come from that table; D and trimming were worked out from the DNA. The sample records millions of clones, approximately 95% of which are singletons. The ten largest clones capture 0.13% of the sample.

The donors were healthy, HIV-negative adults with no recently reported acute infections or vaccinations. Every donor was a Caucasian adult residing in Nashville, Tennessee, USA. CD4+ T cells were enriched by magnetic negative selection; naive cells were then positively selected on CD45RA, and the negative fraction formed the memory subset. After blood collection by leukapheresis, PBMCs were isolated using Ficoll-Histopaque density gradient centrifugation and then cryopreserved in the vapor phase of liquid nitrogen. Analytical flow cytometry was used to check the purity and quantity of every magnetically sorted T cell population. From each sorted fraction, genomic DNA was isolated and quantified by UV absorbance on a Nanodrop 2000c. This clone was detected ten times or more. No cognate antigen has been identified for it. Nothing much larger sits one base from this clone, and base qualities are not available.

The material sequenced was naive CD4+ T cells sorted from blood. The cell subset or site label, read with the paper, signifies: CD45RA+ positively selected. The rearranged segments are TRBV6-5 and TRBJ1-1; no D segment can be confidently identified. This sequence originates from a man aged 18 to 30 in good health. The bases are TGTGCCAGCAGAGTGGATTTGAACACTGAAGCTTTCTTT. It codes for CASRVDLNTEAFF.